This T cell receptor (beta chain) is from a study of blood T cell repertoires in COVID-19. Overall study context: Acute-phase and convalescent COVID-19 samples originated in the United States, Italy and Spain. Nucleic acid was either cDNA or gDNA, and it came from T cells, B-cell-depleted T cells, or PBMCs.

Germline loops: CDR1 SGHTA, CDR2 FQGTGA. The CDR3 has 13 amino acids. The V gene lost 4 bases and the J gene lost 6 bases, with 9 bases spanning the gap. As handled by the study authors: Amplified reference gene primers provided the basis for estimating nucleated cell counts. The method was immunoSEQ multiplex PCR; TCRdb's version includes in-frame clones alone and lacks a portion of them. V and J calls and clone size are copied from that table; D and trimming were computed from the DNA. The profile shows under 150,000 clones, 87% of them singletons. This sequence was found in a woman aged 40 to 50 with acute or convalescent COVID-19. V usage is TRBV7-3 and J usage is TRBJ2-2; D not certain. The sample taken for sequencing was peripheral blood. The CDR3 region has the DNA TGTGCCAGCAGCTCCCAGGTTGCCGGGGAGCTGTTTTTT. The encoded protein is CASSSQVAGELFF.